Following are 6 T cell receptor beta chains from one sample sequenced in a study of shared clonotypes between healthy human individuals. Sequencing was performed with immunoSEQ multiplex PCR; in TCRdb, only in-frame clones are kept and a portion is missing. The sample has about 1.1 million clones; 78% are singletons. Sequencing was done on a sample of memory CD4+ T cells from PBMCs. The subset was: CD45RA-negative fraction. These receptors originate from a man aged 18 to 29 in good health. Some clones in this sample may be carry-over from other donors' samples.

The chain links TRBV28 to TRBJ1-2; D remains ambiguous. The germline CDR1 and CDR2 sequences are MDHEN and SYDVKM. The CDR3 is 13 residues long. Trimming removed 6 bases at V and 2 bases at J, with 10 bases between. In nucleotides, the CDR3 is TGTGCCAGCAGGGACCATCGAAACTATGGCTACACCTTC. Translating gives CASRDHRNYGYTF.

The genes are TRBV5-4 and TRBJ2-7, with D perhaps assigned TRBD1 or TRBD2 (6 bases each). The germline V gene encodes CDR1 SGHNT and CDR2 YYREEE (reference sequence). The CDR3 extends over 15 amino acids. Trimming took off 0 bases at V and 2 bases at J, with 12 bases between the two ends. CDR3 bases: TGTGCCAGCAGCTTGGGAGGGGGGACGCCCTACGAGCAGTACTTC. This codes for CASSLGGGTPYEQYF.

The rearrangement links TRBV4-2 to TRBJ2-7; 12 nucleotides align to TRBD2. The CDR3 totals 17 residues. The V gene end was trimmed by 4 bases and the J gene end by 0 bases; junction bases not matched to a gene: 7. Germline V CDR1 and CDR2: LGHNA, YNFKEQ. The CDR3 DNA follows: TGTGCCAGCAGCCCCACTCTAGCGGGAGGGCCCTCCTACGAGCAGTACTTC. Translation gives CASSPTLAGGPSYEQYF.

This chain connects TRBV5-4 to TRBJ2-7; 12 positions match TRBD2. The CDR3 totals 16 residues. V lost 3 bases, J lost 6 bases, and 10 bases stayed unmatched. The germline V gene encodes CDR1 SGHNT and CDR2 YYREEE (reference sequence). The CDR3 coding sequence is TGTGCCAGCAGCTCCGCTAGCGGGAGGGCCCTCGGCGAGCAGTACTTC. Translated: CASSSASGRALGEQYF.

The V and J genes are TRBV30 and TRBJ2-1, with 9 nucleotides matching TRBD1. The V and J ends lost 0 bases and 7 bases, in that order; junction bases with no gene match: 19. The germline CDR1 and CDR2 sequences are GTSNPN and SVGIG (reference sequence). The CDR3 consists of 19 residues. The CDR3 sequence: CAWSVSGGHWDRAKNEQFF. The CDR3 DNA sequence: TGTGCCTGGAGTGTATCGGGGGGCCATTGGGACAGGGCTAAGAATGAGCAGTTCTTC.

The CDR3 here is CASSISLTGGNPPFF. The CDR3 bases are TGTGCCAGTAGTATAAGTCTGACAGGGGGGAATCCTCCGTTTTTT. V is TRBV19 and J is TRBJ1-4; 9 bases map to TRBD1. Germline V gives CDR1 LNHDA, CDR2 SQIVND (reference sequence). With 2 bases clipped from V and 16 bases from J, the junction kept 14 bases outside the gene matches. This CDR3 is 15 amino acids long.